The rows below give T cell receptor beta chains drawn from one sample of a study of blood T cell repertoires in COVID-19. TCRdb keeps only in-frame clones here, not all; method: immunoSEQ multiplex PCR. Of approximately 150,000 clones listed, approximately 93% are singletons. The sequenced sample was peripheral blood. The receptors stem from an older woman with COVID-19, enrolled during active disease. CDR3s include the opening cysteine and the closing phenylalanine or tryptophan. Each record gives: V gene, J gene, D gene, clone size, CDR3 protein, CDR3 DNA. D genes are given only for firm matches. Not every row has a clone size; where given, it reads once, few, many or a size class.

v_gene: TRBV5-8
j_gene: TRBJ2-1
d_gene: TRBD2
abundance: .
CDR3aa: CASSSGGSSYNEQFF
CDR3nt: TGTGCCAGCAGCTCGGGGGGGAGCTCCTACAATGAGCAGTTCTTC

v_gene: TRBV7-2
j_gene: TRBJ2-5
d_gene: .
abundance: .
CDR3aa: CASSSEQGETQYF
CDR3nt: TGTGCCAGCAGCTCGGAGCAGGGAGAGACCCAGTACTTC

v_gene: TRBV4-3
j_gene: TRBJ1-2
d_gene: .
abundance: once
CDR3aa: CASSRSGGNYGYTF
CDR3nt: TGCGCCAGCAGCCGCTCGGGGGGGAACTATGGCTACACCTTC

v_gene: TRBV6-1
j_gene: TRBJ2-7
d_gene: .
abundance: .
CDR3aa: CASSEGTRGYEQYF
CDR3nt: TGTGCCAGCAGTGAAGGGACCAGGGGCTACGAGCAGTACTTC

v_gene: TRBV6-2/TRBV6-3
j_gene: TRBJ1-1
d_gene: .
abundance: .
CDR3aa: CASSYSRLGEAFF
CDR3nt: TGTGCCAGCAGTTACTCGAGACTTGGGGAGGCTTTCTTT

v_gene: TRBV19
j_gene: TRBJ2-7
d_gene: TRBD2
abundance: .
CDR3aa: CASSIGSGGPISYEQYF
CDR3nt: TGTGCCAGTAGTATTGGTAGCGGGGGTCCTATCTCCTACGAGCAGTACTTC

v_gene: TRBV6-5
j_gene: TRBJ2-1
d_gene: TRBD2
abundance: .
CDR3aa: CASSSGTSGGHEQFF
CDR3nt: TGTGCCAGCAGTTCCGGGACTAGCGGGGGACACGAGCAGTTCTTC

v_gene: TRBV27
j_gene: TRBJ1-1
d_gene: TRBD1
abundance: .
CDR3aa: CASSLGQGFEAFF
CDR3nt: TGTGCCAGCAGTTTAGGACAGGGGTTTGAAGCTTTCTTT

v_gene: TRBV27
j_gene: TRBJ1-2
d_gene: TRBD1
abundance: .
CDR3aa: CASSFLQGLGGYTF
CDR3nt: TGTGCCAGCAGTTTTCTACAGGGGCTGGGTGGCTACACCTTC

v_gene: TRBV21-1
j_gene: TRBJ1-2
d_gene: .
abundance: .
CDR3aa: CASSTGDRKAKRDGYTF
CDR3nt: TGTGCCAGCAGCACTGGGGACAGAAAGGCGAAACGGGATGGCTACACCTTC

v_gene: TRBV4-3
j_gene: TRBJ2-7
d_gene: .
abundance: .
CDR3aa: CASSQESDRSYEQYF
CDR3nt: TGCGCCAGCAGCCAAGAATCCGACAGGTCCTACGAGCAGTACTTC

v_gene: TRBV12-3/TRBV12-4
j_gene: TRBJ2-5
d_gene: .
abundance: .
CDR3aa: CASSLQGTRAQYF
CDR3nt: TGTGCCAGCAGTTTACAGGGGACCAGGGCCCAGTACTTC

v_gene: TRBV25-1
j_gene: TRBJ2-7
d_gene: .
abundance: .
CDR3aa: CASSDGRYEQYF
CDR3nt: TGTGCCAGCAGTGATGGGCGATACGAGCAGTACTTC

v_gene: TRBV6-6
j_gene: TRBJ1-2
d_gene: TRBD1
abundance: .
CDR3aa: CASSYTGVDRYTF
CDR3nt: TGTGCCAGCAGTTACACAGGGGTCGATCGCTACACCTTC

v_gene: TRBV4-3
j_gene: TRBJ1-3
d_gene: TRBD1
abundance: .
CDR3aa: CASSRDRGSGNTIYF
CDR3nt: TGCGCCAGCAGCCGAGACAGGGGCTCTGGAAACACCATATATTTT

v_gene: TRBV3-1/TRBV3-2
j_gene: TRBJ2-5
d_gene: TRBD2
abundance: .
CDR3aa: CASSQASGGQRETQYF
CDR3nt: TGTGCCAGCAGCCAAGCTAGCGGGGGACAAAGGGAGACCCAGTACTTC

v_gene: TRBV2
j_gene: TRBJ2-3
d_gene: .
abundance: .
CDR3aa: CASTTSEGNTQYF
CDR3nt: TGTGCCAGCACCACCTCCGAGGGCAATACGCAGTATTTT

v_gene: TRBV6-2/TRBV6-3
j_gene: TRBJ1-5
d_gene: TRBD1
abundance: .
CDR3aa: CASSRQGEQPQHF
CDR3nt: TGTGCCAGCAGTCGACAGGGTGAGCAGCCCCAGCATTTT

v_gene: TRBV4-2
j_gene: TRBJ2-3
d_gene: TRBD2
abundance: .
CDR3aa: CASSNPSGVVDTQYF
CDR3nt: TGTGCCAGCAGCAATCCTAGCGGGGTGGTAGATACGCAGTATTTT

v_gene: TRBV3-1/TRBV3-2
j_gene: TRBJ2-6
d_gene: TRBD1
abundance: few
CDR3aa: CASSQEQGIGANVLTF
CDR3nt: TGTGCCAGCAGCCAAGAACAGGGGATTGGGGCCAACGTCCTGACTTTC

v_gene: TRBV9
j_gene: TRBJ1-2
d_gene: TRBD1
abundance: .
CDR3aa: CASSAQGSLYGYTF
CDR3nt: TGTGCCAGCAGCGCACAGGGGAGCCTTTATGGCTACACCTTC

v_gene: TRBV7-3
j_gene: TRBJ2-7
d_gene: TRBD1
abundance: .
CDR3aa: CASSILPGQGSHEQYF
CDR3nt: TGTGCCAGCAGCATTCTCCCGGGACAGGGCTCCCACGAGCAGTACTTC

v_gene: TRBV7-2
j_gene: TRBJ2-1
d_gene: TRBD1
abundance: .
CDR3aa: CASSQDRAYNEQFF
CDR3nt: TGTGCCAGCAGCCAGGACAGGGCCTACAATGAGCAGTTCTTC

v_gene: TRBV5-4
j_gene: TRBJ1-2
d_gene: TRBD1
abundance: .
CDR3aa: CASSRTGDYGYTF
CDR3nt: TGTGCCAGCAGCAGGACAGGGGACTATGGCTACACCTTC

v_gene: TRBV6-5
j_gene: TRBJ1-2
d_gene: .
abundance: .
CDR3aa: CASKGWGGYTF
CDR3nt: TGTGCCAGCAAGGGGTGGGGAGGCTACACCTTC

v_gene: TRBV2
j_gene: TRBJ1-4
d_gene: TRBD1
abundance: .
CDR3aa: CASSRLLGQGAEKLFF
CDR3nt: TGTGCCAGCAGCCGACTATTGGGACAGGGAGCTGAAAAACTGTTTTTT

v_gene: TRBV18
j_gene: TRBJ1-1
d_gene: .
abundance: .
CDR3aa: CASSPTGVNTEAFF
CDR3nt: TGTGCCAGCTCACCAACGGGTGTGAACACTGAAGCTTTCTTT

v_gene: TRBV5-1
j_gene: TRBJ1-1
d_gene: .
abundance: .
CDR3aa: CASSFGGENTEAFF
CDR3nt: TGCGCCAGCAGCTTCGGCGGAGAGAACACTGAAGCTTTCTTT

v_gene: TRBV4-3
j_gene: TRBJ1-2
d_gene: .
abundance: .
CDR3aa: CASSQEGLTGGYTF
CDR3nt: TGCGCCAGCAGCCAAGAGGGTCTTACGGGGGGCTACACCTTC

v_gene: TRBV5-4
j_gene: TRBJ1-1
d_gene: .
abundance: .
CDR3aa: CASSLQGGTEAFF
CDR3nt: TGTGCCAGCAGCTTGCAGGGAGGCACTGAAGCTTTCTTT

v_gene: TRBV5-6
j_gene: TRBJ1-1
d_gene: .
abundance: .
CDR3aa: CASSYDPTTTAAFF
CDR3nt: TGTGCCAGCAGCTACGACCCAACTACTACGGCAGCTTTCTTT

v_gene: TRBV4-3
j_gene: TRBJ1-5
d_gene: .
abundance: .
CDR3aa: CASSQDWGGGGQPQHF
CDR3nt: TGCGCCAGCAGCCAAGATTGGGGGGGCGGAGGTCAGCCCCAGCATTTT

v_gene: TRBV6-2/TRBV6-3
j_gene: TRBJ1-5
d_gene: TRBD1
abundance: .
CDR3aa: CASSYPGGQPQHF
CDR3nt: TGTGCCAGCAGTTACCCAGGGGGTCAGCCCCAGCATTTT

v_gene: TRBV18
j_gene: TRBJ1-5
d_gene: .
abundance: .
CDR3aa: CASSPYPTDSNQPQHF
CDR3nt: TGTGCCAGCTCACCTTACCCGACAGATAGCAATCAGCCCCAGCATTTT

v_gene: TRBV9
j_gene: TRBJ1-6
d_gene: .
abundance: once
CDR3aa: CASSTGMSDSPLHF
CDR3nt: TGTGCCAGCAGCACCGGTATGTCGGATTCACCCCTCCACTTT

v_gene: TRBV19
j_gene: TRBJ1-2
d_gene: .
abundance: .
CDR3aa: CASSPRDLSAGYTF
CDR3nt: TGTGCCAGTAGTCCGCGGGACCTCTCGGCTGGCTACACCTTC

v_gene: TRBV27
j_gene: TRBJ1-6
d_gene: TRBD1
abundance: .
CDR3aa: CASSLGLRGQDNSPLHF
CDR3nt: TGTGCCAGCAGTTTGGGCCTAAGGGGGCAGGATAATTCACCCCTCCACTTT

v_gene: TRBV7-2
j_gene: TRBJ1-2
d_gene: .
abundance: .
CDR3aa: CASSSHRSYGYTF
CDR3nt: TGTGCCAGCAGCTCTCACAGGTCCTATGGCTACACCTTC

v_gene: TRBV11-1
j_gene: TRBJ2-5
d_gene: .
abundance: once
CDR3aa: CASSLAAWRETQYF
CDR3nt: TGTGCCAGCAGCTTAGCAGCCTGGCGGGAGACCCAGTACTTC

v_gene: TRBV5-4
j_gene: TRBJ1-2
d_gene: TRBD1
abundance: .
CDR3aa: CASSGTQGAYGYTF
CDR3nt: TGTGCCAGCAGCGGAACACAGGGGGCCTATGGCTACACCTTC

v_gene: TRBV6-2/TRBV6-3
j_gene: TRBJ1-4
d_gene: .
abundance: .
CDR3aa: CASSYSRANRGEKLFF
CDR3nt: TGTGCCAGCAGTTACTCCCGCGCCAATAGAGGTGAAAAACTGTTTTTT

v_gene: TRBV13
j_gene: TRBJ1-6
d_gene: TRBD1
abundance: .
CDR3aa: CASSLRTGGGNSPLHF
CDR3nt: TGTGCCAGCAGCCTCCGGACAGGGGGCGGTAATTCACCCCTCCACTTT

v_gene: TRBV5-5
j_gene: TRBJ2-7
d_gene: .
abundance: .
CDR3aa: CASRGVISYEQYF
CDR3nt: TGTGCCAGCAGGGGAGTTATCTCCTACGAGCAGTACTTC

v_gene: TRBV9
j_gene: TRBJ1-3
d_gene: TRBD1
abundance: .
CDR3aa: CASSLGGTGLSGNTIYF
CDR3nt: TGTGCCAGCAGCCTAGGGGGGACAGGGCTGTCTGGAAACACCATATATTTT

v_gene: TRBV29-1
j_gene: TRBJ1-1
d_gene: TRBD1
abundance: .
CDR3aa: CSVEAFVTGGSNTEAFF
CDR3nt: TGCAGCGTTGAAGCTTTTGTGACAGGGGGCTCGAACACTGAAGCTTTCTTT

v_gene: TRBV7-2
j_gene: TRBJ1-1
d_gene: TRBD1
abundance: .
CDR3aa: CASRETGTGNTEAFF
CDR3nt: TGTGCCAGCAGGGAGACAGGGACTGGGAACACTGAAGCTTTCTTT

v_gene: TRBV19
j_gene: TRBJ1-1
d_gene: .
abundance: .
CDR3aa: CASLPGEGYTEAFF
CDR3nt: TGTGCCAGTTTGCCGGGAGAGGGGTACACTGAAGCTTTCTTT

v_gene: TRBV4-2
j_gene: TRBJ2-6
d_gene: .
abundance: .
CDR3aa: CASSQEAHAGANVLTF
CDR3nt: TGTGCCAGCAGCCAAGAAGCCCACGCGGGGGCCAACGTCCTGACTTTC

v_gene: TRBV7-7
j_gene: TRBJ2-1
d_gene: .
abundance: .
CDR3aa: CASRALVIEGTVGVNSYNEQFF
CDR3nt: TGTGCCAGCAGAGCTTTGGTCATAGAAGGCACGGTCGGGGTCAACTCCTACAATGAGCAGTTCTTC

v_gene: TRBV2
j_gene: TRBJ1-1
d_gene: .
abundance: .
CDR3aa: CASLLNTEAFF
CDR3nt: TGTGCCTCACTTCTGAACACTGAAGCTTTCTTT